The text below deals with one T cell receptor beta chain. The record originates from a study of blood T cell repertoires in COVID-19. Whole-study context: Some COVID-19 samples were acute and others convalescent; all came from the United States, Italy and Spain.

V shed 0 bases and J shed 4 bases, with 12 bases lying between them. Looked up from germline, CDR1 is GTSNPN and CDR2 is SVGIG (reference sequence). There are 14 residues in the CDR3. Sequencing was performed with immunoSEQ multiplex PCR; in TCRdb, only in-frame clones are kept and a portion is missing. The sample has fewer than 250,000 clones, 85% to 95% seen once. Sequencing input: peripheral blood. This receptor was identified in a man aged 30 to 39 with COVID-19, enrolled during active disease. The chain employs TRBV30 and TRBJ1-2; D perhaps matches TRBD1 (5 bases). The CDR3 reads CAWSVRGGAYGYTF. CDR3 bases: TGTGCCTGGAGTGTACGGGGGGGTGCCTATGGCTACACCTTC.